A single T cell receptor (beta chain) is shown here with its context. These data belong to a study of T cell changes during pregnancy in multiple sclerosis. Clones were read by immunoSEQ multiplex PCR, and TCRdb kept only the in-frame ones, dropping some. The table records approximately 9,300 clones, 83% of them present only once. Between the trimmed V and J ends, which lost 4 bases and 2 bases, there was a span of 11 bases. This CDR3 is 14 amino acids long. CDR1 MGHRA and CDR2 YSYEKL come from the germline V gene. The rearrangement joins TRBV4-1 to TRBJ1-2, with D tentatively TRBD1 (5 bases). The sample was CD8+ T cells from peripheral blood mononuclear cells, taken in the third trimester of pregnancy. This receptor was identified in a female donor in good health, enrolled as a control in a pregnancy study. CDR3 bases: TGCGCCAGCAGCCTGCGGGGGGTGAACTATGGCTACACCTTC. It is translated as CASSLRGVNYGYTF.